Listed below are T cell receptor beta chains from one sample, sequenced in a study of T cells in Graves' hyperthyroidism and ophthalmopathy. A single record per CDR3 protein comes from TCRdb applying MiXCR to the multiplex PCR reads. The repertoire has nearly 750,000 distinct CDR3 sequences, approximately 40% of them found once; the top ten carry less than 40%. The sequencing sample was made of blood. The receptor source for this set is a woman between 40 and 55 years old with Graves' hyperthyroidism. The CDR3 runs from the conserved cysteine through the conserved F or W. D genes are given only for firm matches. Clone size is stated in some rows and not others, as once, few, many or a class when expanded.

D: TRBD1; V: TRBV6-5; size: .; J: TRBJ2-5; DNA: TGTGCCAGCAGCCCGGGACAGGGTAAAGGCCAAGAGACCCAGTACTTC; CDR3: CASSPGQGKGQETQYF
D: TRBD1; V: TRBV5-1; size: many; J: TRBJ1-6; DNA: TGCGCCAGCAGCTTGGGGGACAGGAGTAATTCACCCCTCCACTTT; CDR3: CASSLGDRSNSPLHF
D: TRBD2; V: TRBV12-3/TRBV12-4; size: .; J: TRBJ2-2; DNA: TGTGCCAGCAGAGGTAGCGGGAGGACGACCGGGGAGCTGTTTTTT; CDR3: CASRGSGRTTGELFF
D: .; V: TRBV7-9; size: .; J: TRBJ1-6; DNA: TGCGCCAGCAGCCAAATCACCGGGACACTCCCTTATAATTCACCCCTCCACTTT; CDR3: CASSQITGTLPYNSPLHF
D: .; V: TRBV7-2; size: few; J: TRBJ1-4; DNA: TGCGCCAGCAGCCAAGTGGGAGGGAGATCAGGGGAAAAACTGTTTTTT; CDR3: CASSQVGGRSGEKLFF
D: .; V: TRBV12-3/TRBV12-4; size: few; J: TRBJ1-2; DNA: TGTGCCAGCAGTTCCGACCCGGACGGGAACTATGGCTACACCTTC; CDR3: CASSSDPDGNYGYTF
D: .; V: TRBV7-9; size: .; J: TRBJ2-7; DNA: TGTGCCAGCAGCTTTGGTCAGGGCGAATATTCCTACGAGCAGTACTTC; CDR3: CASSFGQGEYSYEQYF
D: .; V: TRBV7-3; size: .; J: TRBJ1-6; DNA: TGTGCCAGCAGCTTAGGACAAGAGAATTTACCCCTCCACTTT; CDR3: CASSLGQENLPLHF
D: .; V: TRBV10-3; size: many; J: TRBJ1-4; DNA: TGTGCCATCAGGGGCCAGGGGAGTGAAAAACTGTTTTTT; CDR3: CAIRGQGSEKLFF
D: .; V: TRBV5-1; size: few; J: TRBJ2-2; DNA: TGCGCCAGCAGCATACCTCAGAACACCGGGGAGCTGTTTTTT; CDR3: CASSIPQNTGELFF
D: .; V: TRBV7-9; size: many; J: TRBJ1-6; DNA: TGTGCCAGCAGCTTACAGGGTATTGGATCACCCCTCCACTTT; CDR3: CASSLQGIGSPLHF
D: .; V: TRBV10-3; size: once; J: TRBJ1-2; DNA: TGTGCCATCAGTGAGAAAGTGGACGGCTACATCTTC; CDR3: CAISEKVDGYIF
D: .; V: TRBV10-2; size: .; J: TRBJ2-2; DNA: TGCGCCAGCAGTGACTTACAGGGTTCCGGGGAGCTGTTTTTT; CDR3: CASSDLQGSGELFF
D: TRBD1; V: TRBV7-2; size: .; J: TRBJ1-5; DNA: TGTGCCAGCAGCTACCGGGGACAGGGGGATAGCAATCAGCCCCAGCATTTT; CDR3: CASSYRGQGDSNQPQHF
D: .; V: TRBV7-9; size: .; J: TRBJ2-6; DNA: TGTGCCAGCAGTGACGGGCCTGGGGCCAACGTCCTGACTTTC; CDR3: CASSDGPGANVLTF
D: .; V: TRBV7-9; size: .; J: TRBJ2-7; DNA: TGTGCCAGCAGCTTAGGTATTGGTAGTGACAGAACGCTCGAGCAGTACTTC; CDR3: CASSLGIGSDRTLEQYF
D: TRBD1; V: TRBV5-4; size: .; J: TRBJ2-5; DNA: TGTGCCAGCAGCTTGGACAGGGGGCCAGTCCAAGAGACCCAGTACTTC; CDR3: CASSLDRGPVQETQYF
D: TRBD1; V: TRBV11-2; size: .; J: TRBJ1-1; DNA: TGTGCCAGCAGCTCGTCACAGGGGACCTCTGTTGGCACTGAAGCTTTCTTT; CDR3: CASSSSQGTSVGTEAFF
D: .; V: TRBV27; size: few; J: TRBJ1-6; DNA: TGTGCCAGTAGGTTACGGTGGAATTCACCCCTCCACTTT; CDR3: CASRLRWNSPLHF
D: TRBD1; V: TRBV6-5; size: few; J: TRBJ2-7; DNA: TGTGCCAGCAGGGGAAGATTAACGGGACAGGACTACGAGCAGTACTTC; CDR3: CASRGRLTGQDYEQYF
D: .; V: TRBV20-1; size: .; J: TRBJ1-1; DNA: TGCAGTGCTAGAGATCCCGGGCAGGGAGAAGCTTTCTTT; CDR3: CSARDPGQGEAFF
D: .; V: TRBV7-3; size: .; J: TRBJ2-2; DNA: TGTGCCAGCAGCTTACTACCCGAGAACACCGGGGAGCTGTTTTTT; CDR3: CASSLLPENTGELFF
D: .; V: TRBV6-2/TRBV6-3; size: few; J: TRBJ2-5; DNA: TGTGCCAGCTTTTCCCCCCGGTCCCAAGAGACCCAGTACTTC; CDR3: CASFSPRSQETQYF
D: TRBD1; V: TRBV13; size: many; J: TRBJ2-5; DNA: TGTGCCAGCAGCCCCCGGGACAGTGAGGAGACCCAGTACTTC; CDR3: CASSPRDSEETQYF
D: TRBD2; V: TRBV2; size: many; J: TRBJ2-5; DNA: TGTGCCAGCAGAAACGTCGTGGGGGGGGAAGAGACCCAGTACTTC; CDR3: CASRNVVGGEETQYF
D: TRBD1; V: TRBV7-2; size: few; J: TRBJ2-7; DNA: TGTGCCAGCAGCCTAGGGACAGGGACTCACTACGAGCAGTACTTC; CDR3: CASSLGTGTHYEQYF
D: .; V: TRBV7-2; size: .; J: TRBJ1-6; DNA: TGTGCCAGCAGCTTCAACCTGAATTCACCCCTCCACTTT; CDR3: CASSFNLNSPLHF
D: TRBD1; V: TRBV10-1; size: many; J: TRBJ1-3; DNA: TGCGCCAGCGGAGGACAGGGGGCTAGTGGAAACACCATATATTTT; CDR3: CASGGQGASGNTIYF
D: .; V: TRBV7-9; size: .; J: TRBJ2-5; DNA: TGTGCCAGCAGCTTGGAGGGTATGGCAGAGACCCAGTACTTC; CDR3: CASSLEGMAETQYF
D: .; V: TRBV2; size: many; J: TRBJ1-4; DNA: TGTGCCAGCAGCGGATTTGGATTGGGGGAAAAACTGTTTTTT; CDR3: CASSGFGLGEKLFF
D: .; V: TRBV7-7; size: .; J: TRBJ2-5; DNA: TGTGCTAGCGGCAGAACATTCCAAGAGACCCAGTACTTC; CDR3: CASGRTFQETQYF
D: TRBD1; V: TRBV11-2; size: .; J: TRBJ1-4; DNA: TGCGCCAGCAGCCGGACAGGTTGGAATGAAAAACTGTTTTTT; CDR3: CASSRTGWNEKLFF
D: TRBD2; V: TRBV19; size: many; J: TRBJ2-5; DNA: TGTGCCAGTGGGTCGTGGGGGGGAGAGACCCAGTACTTC; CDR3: CASGSWGGETQYF
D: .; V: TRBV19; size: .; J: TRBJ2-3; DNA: TGTGCCAGTAGTATCAGGGGAAGTACAGATACGCAGTATTTT; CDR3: CASSIRGSTDTQYF
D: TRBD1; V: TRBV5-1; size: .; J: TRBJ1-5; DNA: TGTGCCAGCAGCTACCGGGGACAGGGCCGAGGGAATCAGCCCCAGCATTTT; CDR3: CASSYRGQGRGNQPQHF
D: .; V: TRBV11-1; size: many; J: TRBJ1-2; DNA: TGTGCCAGCAGTGGAGGGGACTACTATGGCTACACCTTC; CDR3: CASSGGDYYGYTF